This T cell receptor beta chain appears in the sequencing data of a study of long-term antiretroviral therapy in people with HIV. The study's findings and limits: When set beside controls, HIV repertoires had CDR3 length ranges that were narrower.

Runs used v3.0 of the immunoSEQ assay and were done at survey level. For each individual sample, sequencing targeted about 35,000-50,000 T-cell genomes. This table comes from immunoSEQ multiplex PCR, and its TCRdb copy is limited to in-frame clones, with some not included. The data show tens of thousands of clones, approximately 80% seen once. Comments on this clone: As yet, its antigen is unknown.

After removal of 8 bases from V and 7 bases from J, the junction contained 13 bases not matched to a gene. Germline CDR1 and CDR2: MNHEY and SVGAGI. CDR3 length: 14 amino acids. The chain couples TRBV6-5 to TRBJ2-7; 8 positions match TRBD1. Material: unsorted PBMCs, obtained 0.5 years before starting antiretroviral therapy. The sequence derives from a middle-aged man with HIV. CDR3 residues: CASAMGRGLREQYF. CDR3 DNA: TGTGCCAGCGCAATGGGCAGGGGGCTACGGGAGCAGTACTTC.